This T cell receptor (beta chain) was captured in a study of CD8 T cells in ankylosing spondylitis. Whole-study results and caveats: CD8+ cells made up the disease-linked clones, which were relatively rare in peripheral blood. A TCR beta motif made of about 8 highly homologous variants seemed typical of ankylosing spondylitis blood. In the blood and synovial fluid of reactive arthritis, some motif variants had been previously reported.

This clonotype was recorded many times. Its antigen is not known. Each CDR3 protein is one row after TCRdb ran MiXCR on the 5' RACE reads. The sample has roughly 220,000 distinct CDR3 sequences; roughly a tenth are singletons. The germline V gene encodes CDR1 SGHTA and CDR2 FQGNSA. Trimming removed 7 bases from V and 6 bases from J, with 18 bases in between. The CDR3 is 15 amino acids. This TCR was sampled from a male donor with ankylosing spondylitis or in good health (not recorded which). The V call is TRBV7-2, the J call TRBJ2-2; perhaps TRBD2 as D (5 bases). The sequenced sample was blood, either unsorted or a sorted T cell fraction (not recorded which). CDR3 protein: CASTLTSYGPGELFF. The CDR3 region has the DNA TGTGCCAGCACCCTTACTAGTTACGGTCCCGGGGAGCTGTTTTTT.